This T cell receptor beta chain was identified in a study of cytomegalovirus exposure and HLA in healthy donors. Points from the study as a whole: Most sequenced TCRs were rare (though some public TCRs occurred in many donors).

The PCR employed 60 Vbeta primers together with 13 Jbeta primers. The assay was immunoSEQ multiplex PCR, and TCRdb's table has in-frame clones only and misses some. In the table there are some 80,000 clones, 78% of which are singletons. In the case of this clone: What it binds is unknown.

Trimming at V came to 3 bases and at J to 3 bases, leaving 7 bases not matched to a gene. In germline, CDR1 is SGHTA, CDR2 FQGNSA. This CDR3 comprises 15 residues. This chain links TRBV7-2 with TRBJ2-7; 8 nucleotides match TRBD2. The sequence was obtained from a middle-aged man in good health and CMV-seronegative. The sequenced sample was PBMCs. CDR3 sequence: CASSLAGTRVYEQYF. The CDR3 DNA is TGTGCCAGCAGCTTGGCCGGGACTAGAGTCTACGAGCAGTACTTC.